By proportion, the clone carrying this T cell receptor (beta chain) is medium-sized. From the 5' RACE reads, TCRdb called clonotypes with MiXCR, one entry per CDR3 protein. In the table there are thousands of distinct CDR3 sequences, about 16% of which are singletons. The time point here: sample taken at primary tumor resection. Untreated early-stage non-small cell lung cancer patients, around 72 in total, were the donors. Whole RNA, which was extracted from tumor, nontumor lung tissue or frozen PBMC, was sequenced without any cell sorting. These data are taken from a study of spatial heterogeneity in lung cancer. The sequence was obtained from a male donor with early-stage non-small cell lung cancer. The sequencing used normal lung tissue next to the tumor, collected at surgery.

The DNA for the CDR3 is TGTGCCAGCAGTTCCTGGGGGGGAGAAAACATTCAGTACTTC. Its protein is CASSSWGGENIQYF. The chain carries TRBV28 and TRBJ2-4, with 7 bases lining up with TRBD2. CDR3 length: 14 amino acids. V shed 4 bases and J 5 bases; nucleotides not matched to a gene: 5. Germline CDR1 and CDR2: MDHEN and SYDVKM.